These 9 T cell receptor beta chains originate from one sample sequenced in a study of blood T cell repertoires in COVID-19. Using immunoSEQ multiplex PCR, the repertoire was profiled, and TCRdb retains in-frame clones only, with some absent. The sample includes about 330,000 clones, about 90% of them seen just once. The sequenced sample consisted of PBMCs or T cells enriched from blood (not recorded which). The receptors stem from a man aged 25-45 years who had recovered from COVID-19.

The genes are TRBV28 and TRBJ1-2, with no clear D. Deletions cut 6 bases from V and 4 bases from J, with 6 bases between. This CDR3 region has 11 residues. Germline V lookup: CDR1 MDHEN, CDR2 SYDVKM. The CDR3 reads CASSVPYGYTF. The CDR3 region has the DNA TGTGCCAGCAGCGTCCCCTATGGCTACACCTTC.

This chain joins TRBV27 and TRBJ2-7; TRBD2 aligns across 8 bases. This CDR3 spans 16 amino acids. Germline V gene lookup returns CDR1 MNHEY and CDR2 SMNVEV (reference sequence). V lost 2 bases and J lost 4; bases outside the gene matches: 10. The CDR3 DNA follows: TGTGCCAGCAGTTTAATCCCCCGGGGGGGTCGGTACGAGCAGTACTTC. It encodes CASSLIPRGGRYEQYF.

This clone was found a few times. This chain joins TRBV7-2 and TRBJ1-6; 7 bases agree with TRBD1. Per germline, CDR1 SGHTA and CDR2 FQGNSA. V trimming: 4 bases; J trimming: 14 bases; junction bases outside the gene matches: 11. The CDR3 is 14 residues long. The CDR3 nucleotides are TGTGCCAGCAGCTCGGCAGCCCCCAGGGGGGCCCTCCACTTT. This translates into CASSSAAPRGALHF. Supplemented by reference TRBV7-2 and TRBJ1-6, the full variable domain reads GAGVSQSPSNKVTEKGKDVELRCDPISGHTALYWYRQSLGQGLEFLIYFQGNSAPDKSGLPSDRFSAERTGGSVSTLTIQRTQQEDSAVYLCASSSAAPRGALHFGNGTRLTVT.

The J gene is TRBJ1-1, the V gene TRBV28; 8 nucleotides match TRBD1. The CDR3 runs to 16 residues. Looked up from germline, CDR1 is MDHEN and CDR2 is SYDVKM. Trimming removed 5 bases from V and 0 bases from J; junction bases left unmatched: 8. CDR3 nucleotides: TGTGCCAGCAGTCGGGACAGGTTGGCCGTGAACACTGAAGCTTTCTTT. The encoded protein is CASSRDRLAVNTEAFF. Full variable domain (rest looked up from reference TRBV28 and TRBJ1-1): DVKVTQSSRYLVKRTGEKVFLECVQDMDHENMFWYRQDPGLGLRLIYFSYDVKMKEKGDIPEGYSVSREKKERFSLILESASTNQTSMYLCASSRDRLAVNTEAFFGQGTRLTVV.

The chain recombines TRBV19 with TRBJ1-2; D is undetermined. The CDR3 is 13 residues long. V was pared by 4 bases and J by 4 bases, with 10 bases between. CDR1 is LNHDA and CDR2 is SQIVND in the germline V gene (reference sequence). The chain's CDR3 is CASSSGNGYGYTF. In DNA form, the CDR3 reads TGTGCCAGTAGTAGCGGGAACGGCTATGGCTACACCTTC.

The chain links TRBV5-6 to TRBJ1-5, with D unclear. In germline, CDR1 is SGHDT, CDR2 YYEEEE. The CDR3 contains 12 residues. V lost 1 base to trimming and J lost 3 bases, with 2 bases between them. In nucleotides, the CDR3 is TGTGCCAGCAGCTTGCTCAATCAGCCCCAGCATTTT. This codes for CASSLLNQPQHF. The full variable domain, rest sourced from reference TRBV5-6 and TRBJ1-5, is DAGVTQSPTHLIKTRGQQVTLRCSPKSGHDTVSWYQQALGQGPQFIFQYYEEEERQRGNFPDRFSGHQFPNYSSELNVNALLLGDSALYLCASSLLNQPQHFGDGTRLSIL.

The chain is built from TRBV10-3 and TRBJ2-2; 10 nucleotides agree with TRBD1. Trimming took 8 bases from V and 7 from J; bases not matched to a gene: 13. Germline V gene sequence: CDR1 ENHRY, CDR2 SYGVKD. This CDR3 is 16 amino acids long. CDR3 nucleotide sequence: TGTGCCATCTCTTCCGCCGGGACAGGGGCATTCGGGGAGCTGTTTTTT. Residues: CAISSAGTGAFGELFF.

CDR3 loop: CASSYSTWGTENTIYF. CDR3 sequence (DNA): TGTGCCAGCAGTTACTCGACCTGGGGGACTGAAAACACCATATATTTT. The chain is built from TRBV6-5 and TRBJ1-3; tentatively, D is TRBD1 (5 bases). The CDR3 is made up of 16 amino acids. V was trimmed by 0 bases and J by 6 bases, leaving 15 bases between them. In germline, CDR1 is MNHEY, CDR2 SVGAGI.

This sequence joins TRBV2 and TRBJ2-1; 8 positions match TRBD1. Germline loops: CDR1 SNHLY, CDR2 FYNNEI. The CDR3 runs to 16 residues. V shed 3 bases and J 6 bases; nucleotides not matched to a gene: 10. Here the CDR3 DNA reads TGTGCCAGCAGTGATACACCGGGACAGGTTGGCAATGAGCAGTTCTTC. Amino acids: CASSDTPGQVGNEQFF. Filled out from reference TRBV2 and TRBJ2-1, the complete variable domain reads EPEVTQTPSHQVTQMGQEVILRCVPISNHLYFYWYRQILGQKVEFLVSFYNNEISEKSEIFDDQFSVERPDGSNFTLKIRSTKLEDSAMYFCASSDTPGQVGNEQFFGPGTRLTVL.